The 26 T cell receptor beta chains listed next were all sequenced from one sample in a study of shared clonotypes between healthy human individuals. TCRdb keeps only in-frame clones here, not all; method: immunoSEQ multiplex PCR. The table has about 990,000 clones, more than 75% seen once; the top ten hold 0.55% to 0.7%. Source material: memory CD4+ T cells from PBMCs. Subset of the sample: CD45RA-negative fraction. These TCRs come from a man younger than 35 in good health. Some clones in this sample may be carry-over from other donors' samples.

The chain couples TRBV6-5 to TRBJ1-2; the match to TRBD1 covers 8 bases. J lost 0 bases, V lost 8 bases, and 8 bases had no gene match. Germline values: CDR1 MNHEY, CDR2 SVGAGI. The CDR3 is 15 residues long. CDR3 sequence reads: CASQDRGSTNYGYTF. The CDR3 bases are TGTGCCAGCCAAGACAGGGGTTCAACTAACTATGGCTACACCTTC.

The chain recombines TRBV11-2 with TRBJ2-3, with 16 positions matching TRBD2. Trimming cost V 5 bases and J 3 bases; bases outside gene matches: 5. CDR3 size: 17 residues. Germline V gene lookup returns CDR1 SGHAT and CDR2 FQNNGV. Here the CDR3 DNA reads TGTGCCAGCAGCCCAGGGACTAGCGGGAGGGGAACAGATACGCAGTATTTT. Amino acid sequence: CASSPGTSGRGTDTQYF.

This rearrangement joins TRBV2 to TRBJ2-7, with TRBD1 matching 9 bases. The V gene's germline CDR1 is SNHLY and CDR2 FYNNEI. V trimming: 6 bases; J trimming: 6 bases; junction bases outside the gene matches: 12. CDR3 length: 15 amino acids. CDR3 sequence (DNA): TGTGCCAGCAGCGAGACCCGACAGGGGGTGAGCGAGCAGTACTTC. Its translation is CASSETRQGVSEQYF.

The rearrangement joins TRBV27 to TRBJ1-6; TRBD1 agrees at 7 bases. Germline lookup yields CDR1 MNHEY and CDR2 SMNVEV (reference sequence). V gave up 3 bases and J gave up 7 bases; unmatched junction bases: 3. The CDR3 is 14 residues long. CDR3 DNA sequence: TGTGCCAGCAGTTTGGCAGGGGGGAATTCACCCCTCCACTTT. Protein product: CASSLAGGNSPLHF.

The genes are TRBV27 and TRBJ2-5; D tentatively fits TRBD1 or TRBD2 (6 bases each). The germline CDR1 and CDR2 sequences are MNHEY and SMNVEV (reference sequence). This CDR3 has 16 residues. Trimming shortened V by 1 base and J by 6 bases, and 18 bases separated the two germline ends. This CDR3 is CASSLWGATVSKTQYF. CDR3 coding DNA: TGTGCCAGCAGTTTATGGGGGGCGACGGTTTCCAAGACCCAGTACTTC.

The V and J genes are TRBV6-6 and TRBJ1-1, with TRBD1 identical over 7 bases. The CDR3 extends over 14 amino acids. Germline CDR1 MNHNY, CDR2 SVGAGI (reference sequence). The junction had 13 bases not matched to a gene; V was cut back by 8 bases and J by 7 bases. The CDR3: CASQLDDRVNEAFF. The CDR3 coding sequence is TGTGCCAGCCAACTTGACGACAGGGTAAATGAAGCTTTCTTT.

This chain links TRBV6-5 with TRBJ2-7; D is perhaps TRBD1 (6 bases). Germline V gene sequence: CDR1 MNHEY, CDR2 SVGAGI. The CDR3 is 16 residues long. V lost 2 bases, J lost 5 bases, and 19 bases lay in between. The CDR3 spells CASSYQHSGVQNEQYF. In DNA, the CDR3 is TGTGCCAGCAGTTACCAGCACTCAGGGGTCCAAAACGAGCAGTACTTC.

CDR3 nucleotide sequence: TGTGCCAGTACTCCCGGCCCTAAGGCGAACTATGGCTACACCTTC. Protein: CASTPGPKANYGYTF. This chain links TRBV19 with TRBJ1-2; D is unresolved. The V gene's germline CDR1 is LNHDA and CDR2 SQIVND (reference sequence). This CDR3 contains 15 residues. V was trimmed by 7 bases and J by 2 bases, leaving 17 bases between them.

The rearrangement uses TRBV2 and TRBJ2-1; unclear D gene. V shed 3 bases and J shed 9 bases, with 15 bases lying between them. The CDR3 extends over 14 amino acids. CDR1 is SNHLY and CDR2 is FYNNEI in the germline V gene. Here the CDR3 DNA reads TGTGCCAGCAGTGATGAGTTGGTGGATCCTGAGCAGTTCTTC. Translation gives CASSDELVDPEQFF.

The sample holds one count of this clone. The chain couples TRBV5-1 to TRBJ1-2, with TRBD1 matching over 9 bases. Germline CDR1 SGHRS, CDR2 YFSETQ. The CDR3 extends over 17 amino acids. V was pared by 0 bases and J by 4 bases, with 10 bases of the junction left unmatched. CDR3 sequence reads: CASSLGTGADPFYGYTF. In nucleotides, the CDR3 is TGCGCCAGCAGCTTGGGGACAGGGGCCGACCCCTTCTATGGCTACACCTTC.

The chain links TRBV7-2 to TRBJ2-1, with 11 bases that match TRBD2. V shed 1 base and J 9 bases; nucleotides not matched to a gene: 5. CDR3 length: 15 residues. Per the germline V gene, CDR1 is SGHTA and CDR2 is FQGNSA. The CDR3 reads CASSLGSGRAFEQFF. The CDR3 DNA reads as TGTGCCAGCAGCTTAGGTAGCGGGAGGGCCTTTGAGCAGTTCTTC. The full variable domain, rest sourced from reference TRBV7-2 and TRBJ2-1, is GAGVSQSPSNKVTEKGKDVELRCDPISGHTALYWYRQSLGQGLEFLIYFQGNSAPDKSGLPSDRFSAERTGGSVSTLTIQRTQQEDSAVYLCASSLGSGRAFEQFFGPGTRLTVL.

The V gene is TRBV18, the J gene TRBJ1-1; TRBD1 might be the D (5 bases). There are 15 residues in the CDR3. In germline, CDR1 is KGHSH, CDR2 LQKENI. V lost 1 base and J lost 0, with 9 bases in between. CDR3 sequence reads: CASSPQGLVNTEAFF. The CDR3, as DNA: TGTGCCAGCTCACCACAGGGGCTCGTGAACACTGAAGCTTTCTTT.

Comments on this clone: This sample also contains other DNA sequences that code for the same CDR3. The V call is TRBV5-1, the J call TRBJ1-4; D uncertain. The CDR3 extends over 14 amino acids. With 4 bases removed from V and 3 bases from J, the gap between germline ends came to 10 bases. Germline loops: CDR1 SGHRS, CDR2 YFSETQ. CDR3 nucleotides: TGCGCCAGCAGCCTTAGGGCTTCTAATGAAAAACTGTTTTTT. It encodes CASSLRASNEKLFF. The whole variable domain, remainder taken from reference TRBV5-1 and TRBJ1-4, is KAGVTQTPRYLIKTRGQQVTLSCSPISGHRSVSWYQQTPGQGLQFLFEYFSETQRNKGNFPGRFSGRQFSNSRSEMNVSTLELGDSALYLCASSLRASNEKLFFGSGTQLSVL.

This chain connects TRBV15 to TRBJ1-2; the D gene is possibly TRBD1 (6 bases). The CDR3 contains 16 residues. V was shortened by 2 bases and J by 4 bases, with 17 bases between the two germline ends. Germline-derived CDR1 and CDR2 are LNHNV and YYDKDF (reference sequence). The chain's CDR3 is CATSRSPGQNFYGYTF. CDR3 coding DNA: TGTGCCACCAGCAGATCTCCCGGACAGAACTTCTATGGCTACACCTTC.

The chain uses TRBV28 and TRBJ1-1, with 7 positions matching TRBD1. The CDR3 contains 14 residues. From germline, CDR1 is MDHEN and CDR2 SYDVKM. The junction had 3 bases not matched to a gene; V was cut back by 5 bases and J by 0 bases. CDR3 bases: TGTGCCAGCAGTACAGGGGCACTGAACACTGAAGCTTTCTTT. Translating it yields CASSTGALNTEAFF. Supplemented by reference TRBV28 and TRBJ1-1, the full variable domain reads DVKVTQSSRYLVKRTGEKVFLECVQDMDHENMFWYRQDPGLGLRLIYFSYDVKMKEKGDIPEGYSVSREKKERFSLILESASTNQTSMYLCASSTGALNTEAFFGQGTRLTVV.

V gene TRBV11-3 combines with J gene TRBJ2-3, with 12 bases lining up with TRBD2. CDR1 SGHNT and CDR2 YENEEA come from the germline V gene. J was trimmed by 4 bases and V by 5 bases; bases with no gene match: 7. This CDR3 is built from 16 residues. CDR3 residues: CASSPGLAGRADTQYF. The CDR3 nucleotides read TGTGCCAGCAGCCCAGGACTAGCGGGAAGGGCAGATACGCAGTATTTT. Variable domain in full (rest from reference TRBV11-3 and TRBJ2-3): EAGVVQSPRYKIIEKKQPVAFWCNPISGHNTLYWYLQNLGQGPELLIRYENEEAVDDSQLPKDRFSAERLKGVDSTLKIQPAELGDSAVYLCASSPGLAGRADTQYFGPGTRLTVL.

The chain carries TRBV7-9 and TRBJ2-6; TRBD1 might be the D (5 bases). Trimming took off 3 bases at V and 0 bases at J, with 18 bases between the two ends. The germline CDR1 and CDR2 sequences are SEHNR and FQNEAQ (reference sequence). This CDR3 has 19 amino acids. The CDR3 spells CASSFFLWGRSSGANVLTF. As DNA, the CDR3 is TGTGCCAGCAGCTTTTTTCTTTGGGGCAGGAGCTCTGGGGCCAACGTCCTGACTTTC.

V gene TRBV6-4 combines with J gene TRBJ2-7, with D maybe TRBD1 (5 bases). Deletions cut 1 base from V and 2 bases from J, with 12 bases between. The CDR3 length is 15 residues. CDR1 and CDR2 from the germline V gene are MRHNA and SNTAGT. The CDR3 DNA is TGTGCCAGCAGTGACTTCGAGGCACAGGCCTACGAGCAGTACTTC. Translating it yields CASSDFEAQAYEQYF.

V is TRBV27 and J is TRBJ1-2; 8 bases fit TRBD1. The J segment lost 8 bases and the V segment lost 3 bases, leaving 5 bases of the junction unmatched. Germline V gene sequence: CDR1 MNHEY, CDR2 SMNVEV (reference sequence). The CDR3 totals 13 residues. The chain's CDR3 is CASSFRTGSGYTF. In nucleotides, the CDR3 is TGTGCCAGCAGTTTCAGGACAGGGAGCGGCTACACCTTC.

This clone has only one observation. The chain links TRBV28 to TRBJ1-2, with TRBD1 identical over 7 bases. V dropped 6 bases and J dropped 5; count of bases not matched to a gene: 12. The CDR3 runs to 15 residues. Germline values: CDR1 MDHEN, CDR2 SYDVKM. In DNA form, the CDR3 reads TGTGCCAGCAGCCGGCCAAGACAGGGCTCGTATGGCTACACCTTC. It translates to CASSRPRQGSYGYTF.

The CDR3 is CASSRDLLAGGTDTQYF. The CDR3, as DNA: TGTGCCAGCAGCCGGGACCTATTAGCGGGAGGGACAGATACGCAGTATTTT. This chain connects TRBV7-6 to TRBJ2-3; TRBD2 matches at 11 bases. CDR3 length equals 17 residues. Looked up from germline, CDR1 is SGHVS and CDR2 is FNYEAQ. The junction had 10 bases not matched to a gene; V was cut back by 5 bases and J by 3 bases.

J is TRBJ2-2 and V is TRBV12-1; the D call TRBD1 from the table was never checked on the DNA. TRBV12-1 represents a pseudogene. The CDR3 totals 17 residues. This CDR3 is CASSPLGDRAYTGELFF. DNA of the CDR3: TGTGCCAGCAGTCCCCTCGGGGACAGGGCATACACCGGGGAGCTGTTTTTT.

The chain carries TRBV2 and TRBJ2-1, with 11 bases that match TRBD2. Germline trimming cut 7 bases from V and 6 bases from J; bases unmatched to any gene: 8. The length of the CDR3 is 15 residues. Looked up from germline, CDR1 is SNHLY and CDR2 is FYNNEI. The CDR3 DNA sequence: TGTGCCAGCAACGGTCCGGGACTAGCGGCCAATGAGCAGTTCTTC. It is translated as CASNGPGLAANEQFF.

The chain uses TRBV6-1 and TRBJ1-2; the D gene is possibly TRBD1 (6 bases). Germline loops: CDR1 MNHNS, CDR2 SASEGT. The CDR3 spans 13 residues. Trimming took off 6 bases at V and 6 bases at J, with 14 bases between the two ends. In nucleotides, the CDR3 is TGTGCCAGCAGGGGGGGCCCCGGGGATGGCTACACCTTC. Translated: CASRGGPGDGYTF.

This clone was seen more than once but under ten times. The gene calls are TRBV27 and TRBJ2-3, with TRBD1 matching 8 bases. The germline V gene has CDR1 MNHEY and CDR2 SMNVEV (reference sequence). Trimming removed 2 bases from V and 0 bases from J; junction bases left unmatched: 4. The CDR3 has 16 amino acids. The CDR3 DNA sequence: TGTGCCAGCAGTTTAGGGACAGGTTTGAGCACAGATACGCAGTATTTT. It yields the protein CASSLGTGLSTDTQYF.

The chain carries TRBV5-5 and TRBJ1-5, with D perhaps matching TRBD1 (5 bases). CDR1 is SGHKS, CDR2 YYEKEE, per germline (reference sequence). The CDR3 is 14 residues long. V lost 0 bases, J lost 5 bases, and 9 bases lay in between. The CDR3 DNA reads TGTGCCAGCAGCTTGGCGACAGATCATCAGCCCCAGCATTTT. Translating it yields CASSLATDHQPQHF.